Included here is one T cell receptor (beta chain) sequence, with context. The data derive from a study of blood T cell repertoires in COVID-19. The repertoire was sequenced with immunoSEQ multiplex PCR; TCRdb's copy has only in-frame clones and lacks some. The sample lists 52,000 or so clones, 90% occurring once. The CDR3 has 16 amino acids. Germline assignment: CDR1 SGHTA and CDR2 FQGNSA. V shed 5 bases and J 4 bases; nucleotides not matched to a gene: 9. The source is a woman at least 80 years old with acute or convalescent COVID-19. The sample taken for sequencing was peripheral blood. This rearrangement joins TRBV7-2 to TRBJ2-3; 10 nucleotides match TRBD2. The CDR3 loop is CASSTPSGSVSDTQYF. The CDR3 DNA reads as TGTGCCAGCAGCACTCCTAGCGGGAGTGTATCAGATACGCAGTATTTT.